This entry lists 21 T cell receptor beta chains sequenced from one sample in a study of blood T cell repertoires in COVID-19. Using immunoSEQ multiplex PCR, the repertoire was profiled, and TCRdb retains in-frame clones only, with some absent. The repertoire includes some 250,000 clones, nearly 90% of them detected once, and more than 0.55% sits in the top ten. Input material: peripheral blood. The receptors stem from a human donor in a cohort sampled during active COVID-19.

CDR3 protein: CASSPLLRANVLTF. The CDR3 nucleotides read TGTGCCAGCAGCCCATTACTTAGGGCCAACGTCCTGACTTTC. The rearrangement joins TRBV7-2 to TRBJ2-6; no firm D call. CDR3 length: 14 residues. Trimming took off 5 bases at V and 5 bases at J, with 10 bases between the two ends. Germline values: CDR1 SGHTA, CDR2 FQGNSA. The whole variable domain, remainder taken from reference TRBV7-2 and TRBJ2-6, is GAGVSQSPSNKVTEKGKDVELRCDPISGHTALYWYRQSLGQGLEFLIYFQGNSAPDKSGLPSDRFSAERTGGSVSTLTIQRTQQEDSAVYLCASSPLLRANVLTFGAGSRLTVL.

This clone was seen just once. The rearrangement uses TRBV28 and TRBJ1-4, with D possibly matching TRBD1 (6 bases). Trimming took 5 bases from V and 8 from J, leaving 18 bases between them. The CDR3 has 15 amino acids. Germline V gene data show CDR1 as MDHEN and CDR2 as SYDVKM. The CDR3 sequence: CASSPTQTGQEKLFF. The CDR3, as DNA: TGTGCCAGCAGTCCTACTCAAACGGGACAAGAAAAACTGTTTTTT.

The chain combines TRBV13 with TRBJ1-1, with D perhaps matching TRBD1 (5 bases). The germline CDR1 and CDR2 sequences are PRHDT and FYEKMQ (reference sequence). The CDR3 runs to 15 residues. The germline V and J ends were trimmed by 1 base and 0 bases, with 9 bases remaining between them. The CDR3 coding sequence is TGTGCCAGCAGCTTAGAAACAGGAATGAACACTGAAGCTTTCTTT. Protein: CASSLETGMNTEAFF.

The table lists this clone with a count of one. The chain carries TRBV25-1 and TRBJ2-3; D is unresolved. Deletions cut 4 bases from V and 0 bases from J, with 11 bases between. Germline V gene lookup returns CDR1 MGHDK and CDR2 SYGVNS. There are 15 residues in the CDR3. CDR3 residues: CASSGEPLSTDTQYF. The CDR3 region has the DNA TGTGCCAGCAGTGGCGAGCCTCTTAGCACAGATACGCAGTATTTT. The full variable domain, its missing parts supplied by reference TRBV25-1 and TRBJ2-3, is EADIYQTPRYLVIGTGKKITLECSQTMGHDKMYWYQQDPGMELHLIHYSYGVNSTEKGDLSSESTVSRIRTEHFPLTLESARPSHTSQYLCASSGEPLSTDTQYFGPGTRLTVL.

The chain recombines TRBV11-1 with TRBJ2-6, with 14 bases lining up with TRBD2. The CDR3 sequence is 16 residues long. V lost 6 bases to trimming and J lost 2 bases; unmatched junction nucleotides: 0. Germline V gene data show CDR1 as SGHAT and CDR2 as FQDESV (reference sequence). CDR3 DNA sequence: TGTGCCAGCAGGGGACTAGCGGGAGCTGGGGCCAACGTCCTGACTTTC. Its protein is CASRGLAGAGANVLTF.

In its sample, this clone was seen once. The chain is built from TRBV5-1 and TRBJ2-7; 7 bases match TRBD1. Germline values: CDR1 SGHRS, CDR2 YFSETQ. The CDR3 has 14 amino acids. V gave up 5 bases and J gave up 0 bases; unmatched junction bases: 5. CDR3 region: CASRGGPSSYEQYF. In DNA, the CDR3 is TGCGCCAGCAGAGGGGGCCCCAGCTCCTACGAGCAGTACTTC.

This clone came up once. This chain joins TRBV7-2 and TRBJ2-1, with TRBD2 identical over 8 bases. The CDR3 contains 11 residues. Per germline, CDR1 SGHTA and CDR2 FQGNSA. The junction had 3 bases not matched to a gene; V was cut back by 1 base and J by 16 bases. This CDR3 is CASSLGTSQFF. The DNA for the CDR3 is TGTGCCAGCAGCTTAGGGACTAGCCAATTCTTC.

This chain uses TRBV9 with TRBJ2-1; TRBD2 matches at 11 bases. This CDR3 is built from 15 residues. V trimming: 0 bases; J trimming: 9 bases; junction bases outside the gene matches: 5. Per germline, CDR1 SGDLS and CDR2 YYNGEE. CDR3 loop: CASSVVAGGPGEQFF. The CDR3 DNA reads TGTGCCAGCAGCGTAGTAGCGGGGGGGCCCGGTGAGCAGTTCTTC.

The chain recombines TRBV11-1 with TRBJ2-7, with D unresolved. The CDR3 sequence is 12 residues long. Between the trimmed V and J ends, which lost 1 base and 3 bases, there was a span of 4 bases. Germline loops: CDR1 SGHAT, CDR2 FQDESV (reference sequence). The CDR3 protein is CASSLGSYEQYF. The CDR3 DNA follows: TGTGCCAGCAGCTTAGGCAGCTACGAGCAGTACTTC. The complete variable domain, with remaining parts taken from reference TRBV11-1 and TRBJ2-7, reads EAEVAQSPRYKITEKSQAVAFWCDPISGHATLYWYRQILGQGPELLVQFQDESVVDDSQLPKDRFSAERLKGVDSTLKIQPAELGDSAMYLCASSLGSYEQYFGPGTRLTVT.

The chain employs TRBV11-3 and TRBJ2-1, with TRBD1 identical over 10 bases. With V trimmed by 5 bases and J by 8 bases, 3 bases remained unmatched. The CDR3 sequence is 13 residues long. Germline CDR1 and CDR2: SGHNT and YENEEA. CDR3 in DNA: TGTGCCAGCAGCCAAGACAGGGGGCATGAGCAGTTCTTC. It codes for CASSQDRGHEQFF.

A word on this clone: The sample has other DNA sequences that encode this CDR3 too. This chain links TRBV5-1 with TRBJ1-1; D is undetermined. CDR1 is SGHRS, CDR2 YFSETQ, per germline. The CDR3 sequence is 14 residues long. Trimming took off 0 bases at V and 1 base at J, with 7 bases between the two ends. The CDR3 spells CASSLATENTEAFF. The CDR3 DNA reads TGCGCCAGCAGCTTGGCCACAGAGAACACTGAAGCTTTCTTT.

The chain couples TRBV29-1 to TRBJ1-3, with a possible D match to TRBD1 (5 bases). Germline loops: CDR1 SQVTM, CDR2 ANQGSEA. Trimming cost V 4 bases and J 0 bases, with 10 bases left between them. The CDR3 length is 14 residues. Written as DNA, the CDR3 is TGCAGCGTTGGGGGGGGATACTCTGGAAACACCATATATTTT. It specifies CSVGGGYSGNTIYF.

This chain uses TRBV12-3 or TRBV12-4 with TRBJ1-5, with D perhaps matching TRBD1 (6 bases). The CDR3 consists of 12 residues. Trimming took 7 bases from V and 6 from J, leaving 10 bases between them. The CDR3 loop is CASTLRGQPQHF. The CDR3 nucleotides read TGTGCCAGCACCCTCAGGGGTCAGCCCCAGCATTTT.

CDR3 region: CASSHAGTRGQETQYF. The CDR3 nucleotides are TGTGCCAGCAGTCATGCCGGGACTAGGGGACAAGAGACCCAGTACTTC. The chain recombines TRBV5-4 with TRBJ2-5; 8 bases are a match to TRBD2. The germline CDR1 and CDR2 sequences are SGHNT and YYREEE (reference sequence). The V segment lost 5 bases and the J segment 2 bases; nucleotides outside the gene matches: 11. This CDR3 is 16 amino acids long.

The chain has TRBV27 and TRBJ2-1, with 11 bases matching TRBD2. The CDR3 is made up of 19 amino acids. CDR1 is MNHEY and CDR2 is SMNVEV in the germline V gene (reference sequence). J gave up 0 bases and V 6 bases, and 13 bases lay outside the gene matches. Here the CDR3 DNA reads TGTGCCAGCAGCCCGGGGACTAGCGGAGGTCGGAGCTCCTACAATGAGCAGTTCTTC. Residues: CASSPGTSGGRSSYNEQFF.

Comments on this clone: The germline gene is not matched at one end of the junction; a read error may be the cause. This chain joins TRBV7-7 and TRBJ2-6; D gene ambiguous. Germline V gene sequence: CDR1 SSHAT, CDR2 FNYEAQ (reference sequence). The CDR3 has 16 amino acids. CDR3: CASSPTQSSGANVLTF. In DNA form, the CDR3 reads TGTGCTAGCAGCCCAACACAGAGCTCTGGGGCCAACGTCCTGACTTTC.

This clone was seen a few times. This chain links TRBV28 with TRBJ2-5; no reliable D call. V lost 3 bases, J lost 5 bases, and 10 bases lay in between. This CDR3 has 13 residues. Germline CDR1 reads MDHEN; CDR2 reads SYDVKM. CDR3 sequence (DNA): TGTGCCAGCAGTTTGGTCTATGTTGAGACCCAGTACTTC. This gives the protein CASSLVYVETQYF.

The rearrangement joins TRBV7-2 to TRBJ1-2, with D unclear. The CDR3 has 15 amino acids. The germline V gene encodes CDR1 SGHTA and CDR2 FQGNSA. V lost 6 bases to trimming and J lost 8 bases, with 22 bases between them. CDR3 bases: TGTGCCAGCAGTCTCGACCCGACCAGGCGTCTGGGCTACACCTTC. Translated: CASSLDPTRRLGYTF.

The CDR3 loop is CASSQLSGITGELFF. The CDR3 DNA reads as TGTGCCAGCAGCCAACTTAGCGGGATTACCGGGGAGCTGTTTTTT. The rearrangement links TRBV7-2 to TRBJ2-2; TRBD2 agrees at 8 bases. V shed 5 bases, J shed 5 bases, and the junction held 7 bases outside the gene matches. The CDR3 loop spans 15 amino acids. Germline V gene data show CDR1 as SGHTA and CDR2 as FQGNSA. Looking up the rest from reference TRBV7-2 and TRBJ2-2 gives the full variable domain: GAGVSQSPSNKVTEKGKDVELRCDPISGHTALYWYRQSLGQGLEFLIYFQGNSAPDKSGLPSDRFSAERTGGSVSTLTIQRTQQEDSAVYLCASSQLSGITGELFFGEGSRLTVL.

V usage is TRBV4-3 and J usage is TRBJ1-6, with 10 bases matching TRBD1. The CDR3 totals 17 residues. CDR1 and CDR2 from the germline V gene are LGHNA and YSLEER. Trimming cost V 1 base and J 6 bases; bases outside gene matches: 6. The CDR3 coding sequence is TGCGCCAGCAGCCAAGCCGGGACAGGGGCTGGTAATTCACCCCTCCACTTT. Translated: CASSQAGTGAGNSPLHF.

This clone was counted a single time. The rearrangement joins TRBV7-2 to TRBJ2-7, with 13 positions matching TRBD2. With V trimmed by 5 bases and J by 7 bases, 8 bases remained unmatched. Germline CDR1 is SGHTA and CDR2 is FQGNSA. The CDR3 has 15 residues. CDR3 sequence: CASSPGLAGAREQYF. In nucleotides, the CDR3 is TGTGCCAGCAGCCCAGGACTAGCGGGGGCCCGGGAGCAGTACTTC.